This passage covers 5 T cell receptor beta chains from one sample sequenced in a study of blood T cell repertoires in COVID-19. Generated by immunoSEQ multiplex PCR, the TCRdb table keeps only in-frame clones and is missing some. The data hold 270,000 or so clones, with approximately 77% observed a single time. Sequencing input: peripheral blood. The receptors here all came from a woman between 18 and 30 years old with acute or convalescent COVID-19.

The chain is built from TRBV11-3 and TRBJ2-6; 10 nucleotides match TRBD1. The CDR3 covers 17 residues. V was clipped by 5 bases and J by 3 bases; unmatched bases: 7. In germline, CDR1 is SGHNT, CDR2 YENEEA. CDR3 sequence: CASSTGQGGFGANVLTF. The CDR3 coding sequence is TGTGCCAGCAGCACCGGACAGGGGGGGTTTGGGGCCAACGTCCTGACTTTC.

This clone was recorded once. The chain joins TRBV28 to TRBJ2-7, with D possibly being TRBD2 (6 bases). Germline CDR1 and CDR2: MDHEN and SYDVKM. The CDR3 has 15 residues. Trimming took off 6 bases at V and 2 bases at J, with 17 bases between the two ends. DNA of the CDR3: TGTGCCAGCAGGCCCCAGGGAGGTGGGGCCTACGAGCAGTACTTC. This gives the protein CASRPQGGGAYEQYF.

This clone showed up just a few times. The gene calls are TRBV11-2 and TRBJ2-3, with unresolved D. The V end was cut by 1 base, the J end by 0 bases, with 8 bases between. Germline CDR1 reads SGHAT; CDR2 reads FQNNGV. The CDR3 is made up of 15 amino acids. In DNA, the CDR3 is TGTGCCAGCAGCTTAGTGGCGGAAAGCACAGATACGCAGTATTTT. This gives the protein CASSLVAESTDTQYF.

The chain links TRBV5-4 to TRBJ1-4; D is unresolved. V lost 0 bases to trimming and J lost 6 bases, with 9 bases between them. CDR1 is SGHNT and CDR2 is YYREEE in the germline V gene (reference sequence). CDR3 length: 14 amino acids. The CDR3 DNA follows: TGTGCCAGCAGCTTGGAACCTGCAGATGAAAAACTGTTTTTT. Its translation: CASSLEPADEKLFF.

This chain uses TRBV7-8 with TRBJ2-2; 10 nucleotides align to TRBD1. The V gene end was trimmed by 5 bases and the J gene end by 4 bases; junction bases not matched to a gene: 7. Germline CDR1 and CDR2: SGHVS and FQNEAQ. The CDR3 is 16 amino acids. The CDR3 is CASSHLGTGVTGELFF. In DNA, the CDR3 is TGTGCCAGCAGCCACCTGGGGACAGGGGTCACCGGGGAGCTGTTTTTT.